Here is one T cell receptor (beta chain) with its context. Its binding antigen is unknown. No much larger clone exists at a distance of one base, and base qualities are not known. These data are taken from a study of lymphopenia after photon versus proton radiotherapy (dated by TCRdb to about 2019). In terms of the full investigation: The immunological effects of photon versus proton radiation therapy were compared in patients with gastrointestinal tumors who developed high-grade lymphopenia. The cohort included approximately 22 patients with gastrointestinal tumors who developed lymphopenia after receiving either photon or proton therapy. The goal of the study was to describe how the two radiation modalities differ in their effects on the immune system. Results the study describes overall, beyond this receptor: After the lymphocyte count nadir, photon-treated repertoires showed oligoclonal expansion, especially of CD8+ Temra cells, which drove the drop in diversity. During treatment, patients who received proton therapy stayed relatively stable, whereas patients who received photon therapy lost naive T cells and TCR diversity and gained effector/memory populations. The survival association was assessed only in patients who died, and better survival with proton therapy was presented by the authors as a possibility rather than a demonstrated result. Across the cohort, an inverse correlation was found between a larger post-nadir drop in TCR diversity and overall survival time among patients who died.

The library was produced with the immunoSEQ multiplex PCR assay. T cell repertoires were profiled by deep sequencing of rearranged TCR beta loci, alongside multiparametric flow cytometry. The immuneACCESS repertoire file appears here via TCRdb, limited to in-frame rearrangements. These files lack a portion of the clones; in checked studies, under half of the deficit traces to unresolved V genes, and the cause of the others is not known. The sample table shows tens of thousands of clones, and around 87% are seen once. The top ten clonotypes cover roughly 50% of the sample. The receptor's source is a woman aged 60-75 years with cholangiocarcinoma. Some clones in this sample may be carry-over from other donors' samples. The specimen comprised peripheral blood, sampled from a patient treated with proton-based radiotherapy.

The DNA is TGCGCCAGCAGCTTGGGTCCCACGGGGACCCAGCCCCAGCATTTT. Its protein product is CASSLGPTGTQPQHF. Rearrangement joined TRBV5-1 to TRBJ1-5; TRBD1 could be the D gene, as 5 bases match. The germline ends are 14 bases apart after V is trimmed by 0 bases and J by 7 bases. CDR1 and CDR2 were assigned from the germline V gene as SGHRS and YFSETQ. The CDR3, from cysteine to phenylalanine, totals 15 residues. Only the CDR3 DNA is retained, 45 bases long and in frame from the first base.